The 22 T cell receptor beta chains listed next were all sequenced from one sample in a study of cytomegalovirus exposure and HLA in healthy donors (dated by TCRdb to 2015 to 2018). Receptors were amplified or captured by the immunoSEQ multiplex PCR assay. A mixture of 60 forward primers for TCR Vbeta segments and 13 reverse primers for TCR Jbeta segments was used in the multiplex PCR. What TCRdb holds here is the immuneACCESS table cut down to in-frame rearrangements. Part of the clones is not present; checked against another copy, under half of the missing clones reflect an unresolved V gene, and the others are unexplained. This sample comprises about 160,000 clones, about 80% of them detected only once. The ten largest make up 0.95% to 1.5% of the sample. Sequencing was performed on PBMCs. These receptors were obtained from a woman aged 45-65 years in good health and CMV-seronegative.

The genes are TRBV28 and TRBJ1-2; possibly TRBD1 for D (6 bases). Trimming pared 5 bases from V and 8 bases from J, leaving 18 bases between. This CDR3 is 14 amino acids long. Per the germline V gene, CDR1 is MDHEN and CDR2 is SYDVKM. CDR3 protein: CASSEMPGVSGYTF. CDR3 nucleotide sequence: TGTGCCAGCAGTGAGATGCCAGGGGTCTCGGGCTACACCTTC.

This clone was observed once. The chain has TRBV6-1 and TRBJ1-2; possible D gene TRBD1, 5 bases. Germline V CDR1 and CDR2: MNHNS, SASEGT. This CDR3 comprises 14 residues. V lost 2 bases and J lost 4, with 11 bases in between. CDR3 region: CASSEFGGIYGYTF. DNA for the CDR3: TGTGCCAGCAGTGAATTTGGGGGGATCTATGGCTACACCTTC.

This rearrangement joins TRBV5-4 to TRBJ2-2; 7 bases are shared with TRBD2. CDR3 length: 15 amino acids. Germline V gene data show CDR1 as SGHNT and CDR2 as YYREEE (reference sequence). With 0 bases clipped from V and 3 bases from J, the junction kept 2 bases outside the gene matches. The CDR3 DNA sequence: TGTGCCAGCAGCTTGGGCCTAGCGGACACCGGGGAGCTGTTTTTT. This sequence encodes CASSLGLADTGELFF.

This clone was detected many times. The chain couples TRBV2 to TRBJ2-1, with 9 bases identical to TRBD1. In germline, CDR1 is SNHLY, CDR2 FYNNEI. V lost 3 bases and J lost 6; bases outside the gene matches: 18. The CDR3 covers 19 residues. Here the CDR3 DNA reads TGTGCCAGCAGTGACGGGACAGGGATTCTCCAAGAGGCGATCAATGAGCAGTTCTTC. It codes for CASSDGTGILQEAINEQFF.

The chain joins TRBV7-9 to TRBJ2-2; TRBD2 matches at 7 bases. Germline V gives CDR1 SEHNR, CDR2 FQNEAQ (reference sequence). This CDR3 spans 17 amino acids. The ends lost 5 bases at V and 2 bases at J; junction bases unmatched: 11. The CDR3 reads CASSAKGEGRNTGELFF. CDR3 coding DNA: TGTGCCAGCAGCGCAAAAGGGGAGGGGCGAAACACCGGGGAGCTGTTTTTT. Variable domain in full (rest from reference TRBV7-9 and TRBJ2-2): DTGVSQNPRHKITKRGQNVTFRCDPISEHNRLYWYRQTLGQGPEFLTYFQNEAQLEKSRLLSDRFSAERPKGSFSTLEIQRTEQGDSAMYLCASSAKGEGRNTGELFFGEGSRLTVL.

The chain is built from TRBV5-4 and TRBJ2-5; a possible D gene is TRBD1 (5 bases). The V end lost 1 base, the J end lost 1 base, and 11 bases lay between the germline ends. Germline V CDR1 and CDR2: SGHNT, YYREEE (reference sequence). This CDR3 spans 15 amino acids. CDR3 sequence (DNA): TGTGCCAGCAGCTTGAAAACAGGCCGCCAAGAGACCCAGTACTTC. Its protein is CASSLKTGRQETQYF.

The rearrangement links TRBV5-1 to TRBJ2-1, with 8 bases matching TRBD2. CDR3 length: 15 amino acids. CDR1 and CDR2 (germline): SGHRS, YFSETQ. V was pared by 0 bases and J by 7 bases, with 6 bases of the junction left unmatched. CDR3 residues: CASSLGSGTRNEQFF. CDR3 in DNA: TGCGCCAGCAGCTTGGGTAGCGGGACTCGAAATGAGCAGTTCTTC.

The chain recombines TRBV5-4 with TRBJ1-2, with D possibly matching TRBD1 (6 bases). The CDR3 runs 17 residues. Germline CDR1 is SGHNT and CDR2 is YYREEE (reference sequence). Trimming left V 3 bases short and J 5 bases short, with 23 bases between. CDR3 residues: CASSYILGAAQGYGYTF. The CDR3 DNA reads TGTGCCAGCAGCTACATCCTGGGGGCAGCGCAAGGGTATGGCTACACCTTC.

The V call is TRBV6-1, the J call TRBJ1-2; TRBD1 matches 11 bases. The CDR3 extends over 19 amino acids. Germline CDR1 and CDR2: MNHNS and SASEGT. Trimming removed 1 base from V and 8 bases from J; junction bases left unmatched: 18. In DNA form, the CDR3 reads TGTGCCAGCAGTGAAGAATTGGTGGGGACAGGGGGAATCCCCTGGGGCTACACCTTC. It codes for CASSEELVGTGGIPWGYTF.

This sequence joins TRBV4-3 and TRBJ2-6; tentatively, D is TRBD1 (6 bases). This CDR3 is 16 amino acids long. Germline V gene sequence: CDR1 LGHNA, CDR2 YSLEER. V gave up 0 bases and J gave up 2 bases, with 8 bases separating them. The CDR3 protein is CASSQEAGAGANVLTF. As DNA, the CDR3 is TGCGCCAGCAGCCAAGAAGCAGGGGCTGGGGCCAACGTCCTGACTTTC.

The chain has TRBV19 and TRBJ2-3; tentative D call: TRBD2 (5 bases). The CDR3 is 15 amino acids. Deletions cut 5 bases from V and 2 bases from J, with 14 bases between. CDR1 LNHDA and CDR2 SQIVND come from the germline V gene (reference sequence). The CDR3 bases are TGTGCCAGTAGTCTAACGGGGATCCCCACAGATACGCAGTATTTT. Residues: CASSLTGIPTDTQYF.

The chain uses TRBV9 and TRBJ2-7; 8 bases fit TRBD1. V lost 2 bases to trimming and J lost 3 bases; unmatched junction nucleotides: 16. CDR1 is SGDLS and CDR2 is YYNGEE in the germline V gene. CDR3 size: 18 residues. Here the CDR3 reads CASSVGLSVRDRNYEQYF. The CDR3 DNA sequence: TGTGCCAGCAGCGTGGGATTGTCTGTCAGGGACAGGAACTACGAGCAGTACTTC. Full variable domain (outside the CDR3, taken from reference TRBV9 and TRBJ2-7): DSGVTQTPKHLITATGQRVTLRCSPRSGDLSVYWYQQSLDQGLQFLIQYYNGEERAKGNILERFSAQQFPDLHSELNLSSLELGDSALYFCASSVGLSVRDRNYEQYFGPGTRLTVT.

The rearrangement joins TRBV19 to TRBJ1-1; TRBD1 aligns across 9 bases. The CDR3 sequence is 15 residues long. From germline, CDR1 is LNHDA and CDR2 SQIVND (reference sequence). After removal of 4 bases from V and 4 bases from J, the junction contained 7 bases not matched to a gene. The CDR3 nucleotides read TGTGCCAGTAGTACCCATACAGGGGGCTTCACTGAAGCTTTCTTT. As protein: CASSTHTGGFTEAFF.

V and J are TRBV28 and TRBJ1-1, with a tentative D call TRBD1 (5 bases). V lost 7 bases to trimming and J lost 4 bases, with 7 bases between them. This CDR3 has 11 amino acids. Germline CDR1 reads MDHEN; CDR2 reads SYDVKM. The CDR3 region has the DNA TGTGCCAGCATGGGGGGCACTGAAGCTTTCTTT. Its translation is CASMGGTEAFF.

In DNA, the CDR3 is TGTGCCAGCAGCTTAAATTTGGAGGGCTACACCTTC. Translated: CASSLNLEGYTF. The chain employs TRBV7-9 and TRBJ1-2; D remains ambiguous. The V end was cut by 2 bases, the J end by 8 bases, with 9 bases between. CDR3 length equals 12 residues. The germline V gene encodes CDR1 SEHNR and CDR2 FQNEAQ (reference sequence).

This clone has a single count. V is TRBV28 and J is TRBJ1-1; a weak D match, TRBD1 (5 bases). CDR1 is MDHEN, CDR2 SYDVKM, per germline. The CDR3 totals 14 residues. The V end lost 3 bases, the J end lost 1 base, and 9 bases lay between the germline ends. As DNA, the CDR3 is TGTGCCAGCAGTTTTGGGGCCAGGAACACTGAAGCTTTCTTT. It encodes CASSFGARNTEAFF.

This sequence joins TRBV29-1 and TRBJ1-2; no reliable D call. Germline lookup yields CDR1 SQVTM and CDR2 ANQGSEA. Trimming pared 3 bases from V and 4 bases from J, leaving 6 bases between. The CDR3 is 11 residues long. The CDR3 spells CSVEVAYGYTF. In DNA form, the CDR3 reads TGCAGCGTTGAGGTGGCCTATGGCTACACCTTC.

This rearrangement joins TRBV4-2 to TRBJ2-5; maybe TRBD2 (5 bases). Between the trimmed V and J ends, which lost 6 bases and 0 bases, there was a span of 11 bases. This CDR3 has 14 amino acids. CDR1 is LGHNA, CDR2 YNFKEQ, per germline. Here the CDR3 reads CASSHTGNQETQYF. DNA for the CDR3: TGTGCCAGCAGTCACACGGGAAACCAAGAGACCCAGTACTTC.

The rearrangement joins TRBV27 to TRBJ2-1; tentative D call: TRBD2 (6 bases). Germline V gene sequence: CDR1 MNHEY, CDR2 SMNVEV (reference sequence). CDR3 length: 16 amino acids. The ends were cut back, 0 bases at V and 2 bases at J, with 11 bases in the middle. This CDR3 is CASSLSGTGTYNEQFF. DNA of the CDR3: TGTGCCAGCAGTTTATCTGGGACTGGGACCTACAATGAGCAGTTCTTC.

The genes are TRBV7-6 and TRBJ1-4, with D unresolved. The germline gives CDR1 SGHVS, CDR2 FNYEAQ. V lost 3 bases and J 3 bases, leaving 5 bases between the germline ends. The CDR3 totals 13 residues. The CDR3 region is CASSFNANEKLFF. The CDR3, as DNA: TGTGCCAGCAGCTTTAATGCTAATGAAAAACTGTTTTTT.

The CDR3 region is CASSYGPSGGGNEQFF. CDR3 nucleotide sequence: TGTGCCAGCAGTTACGGACCTAGCGGGGGGGGCAATGAGCAGTTCTTC. The V call is TRBV6-5, the J call TRBJ2-1; 12 bases are a match to TRBD2. This CDR3 has 16 residues. Germline V CDR1 and CDR2: MNHEY, SVGAGI. The J segment lost 6 bases and the V segment lost 2 bases, leaving 5 bases of the junction unmatched.

V usage is TRBV28 and J usage is TRBJ1-2; 9 nucleotides agree with TRBD1. The CDR3 consists of 14 residues. Germline CDR1 and CDR2: MDHEN and SYDVKM. The V gene end was trimmed by 7 bases and the J gene end by 2 bases; junction bases not matched to a gene: 5. CDR3 sequence: CASTKGQGNYGYTF. As DNA, the CDR3 is TGTGCCAGCACCAAGGGACAGGGAAACTATGGCTACACCTTC.